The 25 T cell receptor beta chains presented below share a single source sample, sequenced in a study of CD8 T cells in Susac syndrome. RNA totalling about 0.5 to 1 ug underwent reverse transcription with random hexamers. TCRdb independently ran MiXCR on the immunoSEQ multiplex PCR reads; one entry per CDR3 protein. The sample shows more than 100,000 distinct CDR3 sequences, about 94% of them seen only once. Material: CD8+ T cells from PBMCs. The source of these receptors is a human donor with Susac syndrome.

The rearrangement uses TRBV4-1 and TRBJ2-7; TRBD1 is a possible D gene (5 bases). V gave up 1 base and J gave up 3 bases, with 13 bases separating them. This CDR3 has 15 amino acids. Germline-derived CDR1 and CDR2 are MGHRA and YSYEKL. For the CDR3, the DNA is TGCGCCAGCAGCCAAGTTGGCAAGGGGCTCTACGAGCAGTACTTC. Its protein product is CASSQVGKGLYEQYF.

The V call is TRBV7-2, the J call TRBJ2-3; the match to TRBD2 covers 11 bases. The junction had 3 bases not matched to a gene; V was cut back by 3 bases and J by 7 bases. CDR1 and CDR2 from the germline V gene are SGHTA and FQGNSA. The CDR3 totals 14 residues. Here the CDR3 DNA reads TGTGCCAGCAGCTTGACTAGCGGGGTATATACGCAGTATTTT. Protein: CASSLTSGVYTQYF.

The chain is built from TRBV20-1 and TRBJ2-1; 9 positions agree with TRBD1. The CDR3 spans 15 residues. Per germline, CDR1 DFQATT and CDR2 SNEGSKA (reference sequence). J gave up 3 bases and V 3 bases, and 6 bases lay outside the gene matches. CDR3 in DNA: TGCAGTGCTAGCCTACAGGGGGCGGGCTACAATGAGCAGTTCTTC. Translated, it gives CSASLQGAGYNEQFF.

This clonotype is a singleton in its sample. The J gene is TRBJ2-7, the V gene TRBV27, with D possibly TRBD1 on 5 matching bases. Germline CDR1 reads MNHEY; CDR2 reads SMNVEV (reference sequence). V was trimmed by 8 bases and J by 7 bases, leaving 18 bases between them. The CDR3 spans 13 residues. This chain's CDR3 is CASSPSGGAEQYF. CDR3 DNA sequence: TGTGCCAGCTCCCCCTCAGGTGGGGCTGAGCAGTACTTC.

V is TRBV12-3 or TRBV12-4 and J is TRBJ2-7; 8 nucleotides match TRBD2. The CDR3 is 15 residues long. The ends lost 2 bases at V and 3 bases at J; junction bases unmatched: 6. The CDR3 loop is CASSLSVAGFYEQYF. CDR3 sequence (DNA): TGTGCCAGCAGTTTATCGGTAGCGGGATTCTACGAGCAGTACTTC.

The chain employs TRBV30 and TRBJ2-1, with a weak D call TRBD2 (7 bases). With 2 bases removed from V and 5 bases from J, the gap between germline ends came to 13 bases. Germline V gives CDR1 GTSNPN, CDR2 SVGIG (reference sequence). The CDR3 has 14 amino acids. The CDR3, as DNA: TGTGCCTGGAGTAGAGGGGGGGGGAACAATGAGCAGTTCTTC. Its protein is CAWSRGGGNNEQFF. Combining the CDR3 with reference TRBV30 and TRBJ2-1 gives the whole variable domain SQTIHQWPATLVQPVGSPLSLECTVEGTSNPNLYWYRQAAGRGLQLLFYSVGIGQISSEVPQNLSASRPQDRQFILSSKKLLLSDSGFYLCAWSRGGGNNEQFFGPGTRLTVL.

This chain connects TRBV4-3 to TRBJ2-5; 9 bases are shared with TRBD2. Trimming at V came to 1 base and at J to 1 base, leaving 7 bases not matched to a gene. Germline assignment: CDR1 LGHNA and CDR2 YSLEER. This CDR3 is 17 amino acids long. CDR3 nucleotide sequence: TGCGCCAGCAGCCAAGGAGTAGCGGGGGAGTCCCAAGAGACCCAGTACTTC. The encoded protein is CASSQGVAGESQETQYF.

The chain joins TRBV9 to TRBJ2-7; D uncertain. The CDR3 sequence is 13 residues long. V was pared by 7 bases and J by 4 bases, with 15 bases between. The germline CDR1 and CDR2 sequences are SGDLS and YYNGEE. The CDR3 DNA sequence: TGTGCCAGCTCCGGGCCTGGGTCGTACGAGCAGTACTTC. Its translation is CASSGPGSYEQYF.

CDR3 amino acids: CASSLGLPSEEQFF. The CDR3 DNA reads TGCGCCAGCAGCTTGGGCTTACCCTCCGAGGAGCAGTTCTTC. This chain joins TRBV5-1 and TRBJ2-1, with D unclear. V lost 0 bases and J 10 bases, leaving 14 bases between the germline ends. Germline CDR1 reads SGHRS; CDR2 reads YFSETQ. The CDR3 length is 14 residues.

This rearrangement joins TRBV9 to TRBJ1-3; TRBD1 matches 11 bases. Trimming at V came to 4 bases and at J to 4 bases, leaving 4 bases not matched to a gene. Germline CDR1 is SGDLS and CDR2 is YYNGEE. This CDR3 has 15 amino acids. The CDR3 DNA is TGTGCCAGCAGCTTAGGGACAGGGGGAGGAAACACCATATATTTT. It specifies CASSLGTGGGNTIYF.

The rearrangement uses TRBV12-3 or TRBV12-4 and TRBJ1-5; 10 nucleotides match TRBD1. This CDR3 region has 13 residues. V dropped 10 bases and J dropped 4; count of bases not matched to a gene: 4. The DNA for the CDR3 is TGTGCCACCGGACAGGGGGGAAATCAGCCCCAGCATTTT. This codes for CATGQGGNQPQHF.

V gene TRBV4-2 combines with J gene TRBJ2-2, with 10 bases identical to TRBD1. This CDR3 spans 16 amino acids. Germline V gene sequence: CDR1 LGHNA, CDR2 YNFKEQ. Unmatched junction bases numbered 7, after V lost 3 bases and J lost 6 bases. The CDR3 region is CASSQEDRGAAGELFF. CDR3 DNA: TGTGCCAGCAGCCAGGAGGACAGGGGGGCGGCCGGGGAGCTGTTTTTT.

The CDR3 DNA reads TGTGCCAGCAGACCGACTAGCGGGGGGCCTCCTTCCTACGAGCAGTACTTC. This encodes CASRPTSGGPPSYEQYF. V is TRBV11-2 and J is TRBJ2-7, with 13 bases identical to TRBD2. Trimming took 6 bases from V and 1 from J; bases not matched to a gene: 9. This CDR3 contains 17 residues. CDR1 and CDR2 (germline): SGHAT, FQNNGV. The full variable domain, in which reference TRBV11-2 and TRBJ2-7 provide the parts outside the CDR3, is EAGVAQSPRYKIIEKRQSVAFWCNPISGHATLYWYQQILGQGPKLLIQFQNNGVVDDSQLPKDRFSAERLKGVDSTLKIQPAKLEDSAVYLCASRPTSGGPPSYEQYFGPGTRLTVT.

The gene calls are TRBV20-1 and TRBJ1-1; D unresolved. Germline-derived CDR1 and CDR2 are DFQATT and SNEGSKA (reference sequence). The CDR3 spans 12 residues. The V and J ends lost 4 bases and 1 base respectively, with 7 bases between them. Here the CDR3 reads CSATGENTEAFF. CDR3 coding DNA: TGCAGTGCTACAGGAGAGAACACTGAAGCTTTCTTT.

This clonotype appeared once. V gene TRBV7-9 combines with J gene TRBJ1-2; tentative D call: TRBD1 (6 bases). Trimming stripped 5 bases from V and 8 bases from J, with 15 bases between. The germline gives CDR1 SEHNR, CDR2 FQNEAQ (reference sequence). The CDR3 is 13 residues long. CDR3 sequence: CASSTYPGEGYTF. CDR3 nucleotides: TGTGCCAGCAGCACCTACCCAGGGGAAGGCTACACCTTC.

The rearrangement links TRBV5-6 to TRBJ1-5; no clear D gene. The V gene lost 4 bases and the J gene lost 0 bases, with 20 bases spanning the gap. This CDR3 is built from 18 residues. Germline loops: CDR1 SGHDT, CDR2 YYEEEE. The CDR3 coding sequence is TGTGCCAGCAGCCTACGAGGGCCCATAAAGAATAGCAATCAGCCCCAGCATTTT. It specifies CASSLRGPIKNSNQPQHF. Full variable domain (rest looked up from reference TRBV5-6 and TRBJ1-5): DAGVTQSPTHLIKTRGQQVTLRCSPKSGHDTVSWYQQALGQGPQFIFQYYEEEERQRGNFPDRFSGHQFPNYSSELNVNALLLGDSALYLCASSLRGPIKNSNQPQHFGDGTRLSIL.

This CDR3 reads CAWSVLGGGNYGYTF. The CDR3 bases are TGTGCCTGGAGTGTACTAGGGGGCGGTAACTATGGCTACACCTTC. The chain links TRBV30 to TRBJ1-2, with 7 bases that match TRBD1. This CDR3 is built from 15 residues. The germline V gene has CDR1 GTSNPN and CDR2 SVGIG (reference sequence). Losses at the gene ends were 0 bases for V and 1 base for J; bases not matched to a gene: 5.

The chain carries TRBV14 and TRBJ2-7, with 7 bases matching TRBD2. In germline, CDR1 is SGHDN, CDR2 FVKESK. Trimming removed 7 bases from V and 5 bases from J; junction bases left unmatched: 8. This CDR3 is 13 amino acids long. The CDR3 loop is CASTRGGYHEQYF. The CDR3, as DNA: TGTGCCAGCACCCGCGGGGGTTACCACGAGCAGTACTTC.

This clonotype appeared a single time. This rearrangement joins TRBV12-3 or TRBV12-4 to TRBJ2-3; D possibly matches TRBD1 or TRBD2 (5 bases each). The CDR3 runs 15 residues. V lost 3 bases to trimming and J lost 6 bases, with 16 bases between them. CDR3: CASSFEGPRADTQYF. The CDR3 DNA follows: TGTGCCAGCAGTTTCGAGGGACCACGAGCGGATACGCAGTATTTT.

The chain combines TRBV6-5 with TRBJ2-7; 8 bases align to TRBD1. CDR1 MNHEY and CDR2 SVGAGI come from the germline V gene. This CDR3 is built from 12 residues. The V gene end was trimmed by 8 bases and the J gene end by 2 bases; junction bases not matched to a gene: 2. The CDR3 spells CASQTGAYEQYF. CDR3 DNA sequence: TGTGCCAGCCAGACAGGGGCCTACGAGCAGTACTTC.

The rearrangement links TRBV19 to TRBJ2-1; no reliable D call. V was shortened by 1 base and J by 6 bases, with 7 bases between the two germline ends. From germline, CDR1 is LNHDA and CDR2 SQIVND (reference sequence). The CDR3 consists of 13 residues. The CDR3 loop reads CASSIVQPNEQFF. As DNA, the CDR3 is TGTGCCAGTAGTATAGTCCAGCCCAATGAGCAGTTCTTC.

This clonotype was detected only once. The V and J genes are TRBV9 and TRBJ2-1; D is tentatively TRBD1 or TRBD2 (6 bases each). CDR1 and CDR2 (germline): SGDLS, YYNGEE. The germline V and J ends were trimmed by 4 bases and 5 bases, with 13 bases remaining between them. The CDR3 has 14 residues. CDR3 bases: TGTGCCAGCAGCAGGGGGGACACTAACAATGAGCAGTTCTTC. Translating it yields CASSRGDTNNEQFF.

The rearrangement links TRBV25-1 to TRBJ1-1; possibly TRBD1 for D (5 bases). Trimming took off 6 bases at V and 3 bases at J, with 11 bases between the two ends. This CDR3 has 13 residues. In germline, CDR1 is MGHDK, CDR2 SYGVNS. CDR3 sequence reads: CASRDSRYTEAFF. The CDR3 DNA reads TGTGCCAGCAGAGACAGCCGATACACTGAAGCTTTCTTT.

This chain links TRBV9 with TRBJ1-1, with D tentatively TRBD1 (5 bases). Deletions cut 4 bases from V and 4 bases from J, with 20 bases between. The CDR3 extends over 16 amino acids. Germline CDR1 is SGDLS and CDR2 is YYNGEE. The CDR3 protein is CASSPSPGVGITEAFF. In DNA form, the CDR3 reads TGTGCCAGCAGCCCCTCACCGGGGGTAGGTATCACTGAAGCTTTCTTT.

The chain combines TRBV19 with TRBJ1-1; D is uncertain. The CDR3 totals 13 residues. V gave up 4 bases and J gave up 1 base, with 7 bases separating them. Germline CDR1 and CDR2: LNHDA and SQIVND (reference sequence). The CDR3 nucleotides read TGTGCCAGTAGTAGGAGGGAGAACACTGAAGCTTTCTTT. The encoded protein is CASSRRENTEAFF.